One sample yielded the 12 T cell receptor beta chains listed below, sequenced in a study of technical replicates of blood from a few donors. Assay used: immunoSEQ multiplex PCR; TCRdb lists only in-frame clones, some missing. The sample comprises over 45,000 clones, 92% of which are singletons, and 3.9% rests with the top ten. Sequenced: PBMCs. Receptors originate from a human donor in good health. Some clones in this sample may be carry-over from other donors' samples.

This clone appeared once. This chain joins TRBV7-9 and TRBJ1-4, with D perhaps matching TRBD1 (6 bases). This CDR3 is built from 16 residues. The V and J ends lost 5 bases and 4 bases respectively, with 17 bases between them. The V gene's germline CDR1 is SEHNR and CDR2 FQNEAQ (reference sequence). CDR3 nucleotide sequence: TGTGCCAGCAGCCACCTCGGGGGGGCCGTTAATGAAAAACTGTTTTTT. This codes for CASSHLGGAVNEKLFF.

The J gene is TRBJ1-1, the V gene TRBV7-2, with D maybe TRBD1 (5 bases). This CDR3 has 14 amino acids. Germline CDR1 reads SGHTA; CDR2 reads FQGNSA. The V end lost 1 base, the J end lost 7 bases, and 13 bases lay between the germline ends. The CDR3 nucleotides are TGTGCCAGCAGCTTAGATTCAGGGCAGAATGAAGCTTTCTTT. Its translation: CASSLDSGQNEAFF. The full variable domain, its missing parts supplied by reference TRBV7-2 and TRBJ1-1, is GAGVSQSPSNKVTEKGKDVELRCDPISGHTALYWYRQSLGQGLEFLIYFQGNSAPDKSGLPSDRFSAERTGGSVSTLTIQRTQQEDSAVYLCASSLDSGQNEAFFGQGTRLTVV.

In its sample, this clone was seen once. The chain is built from TRBV19 and TRBJ2-7, with a tentative D call TRBD1 (5 bases). V was trimmed by 0 bases and J by 5 bases, leaving 8 bases between them. This CDR3 is 13 amino acids long. Per germline, CDR1 LNHDA and CDR2 SQIVND (reference sequence). The CDR3 coding sequence is TGTGCCAGTAGTATAGATTCAGGGAACGAGCAGTACTTC. It yields the protein CASSIDSGNEQYF. Based on the CDR3 plus reference TRBV19 and TRBJ2-7, the full variable domain is DGGITQSPKYLFRKEGQNVTLSCEQNLNHDAMYWYRQDPGQGLRLIYYSQIVNDFQKGDIAEGYSVSREKKESFPLTVTSAQKNPTAFYLCASSIDSGNEQYFGPGTRLTVT.

This rearrangement joins TRBV30 to TRBJ2-3; TRBD1 matches 9 bases. In germline, CDR1 is GTSNPN, CDR2 SVGIG (reference sequence). With 5 bases clipped from V and 2 bases from J, the junction kept 11 bases outside the gene matches. The CDR3 has 16 amino acids. CDR3 bases: TGTGCCTGGGAGGGGGTGGGACAGGGATTCACAGATACGCAGTATTTT. Encoded protein: CAWEGVGQGFTDTQYF.

The CDR3 DNA reads TGTGCCATCAGCCCCACTCAGGGGGAACATGGCTACACCTTC. Translated: CAISPTQGEHGYTF. The chain recombines TRBV10-3 with TRBJ1-2; 7 nucleotides align to TRBD1. CDR3 length: 14 residues. V trimming: 6 bases; J trimming: 6 bases; junction bases outside the gene matches: 10. Germline values: CDR1 ENHRY, CDR2 SYGVKD.

The rearrangement links TRBV4-1 to TRBJ2-7; perhaps TRBD1 as D (7 bases). The length of the CDR3 is 15 residues. The germline V gene has CDR1 MGHRA and CDR2 YSYEKL. The V end lost 1 base, the J end lost 0 bases, and 10 bases lay between the germline ends. The CDR3 protein is CASSQGGTVSYEQYF. CDR3 bases: TGCGCCAGCAGCCAAGGCGGGACAGTCTCCTACGAGCAGTACTTC.

The chain is built from TRBV7-6 and TRBJ2-5; 10 bases align to TRBD2. Germline V lookup: CDR1 SGHVS, CDR2 FNYEAQ. The CDR3 consists of 16 residues. Trimming cost V 1 base and J 1 base; bases outside gene matches: 3. CDR3 sequence: CASSLGLAGRQETQYF. The CDR3 nucleotides read TGTGCCAGCAGCTTAGGACTAGCGGGTCGCCAAGAGACCCAGTACTTC.

The gene calls are TRBV7-7 and TRBJ2-1, with 7 bases identical to TRBD1. V lost 5 bases to trimming and J lost 4 bases; unmatched junction nucleotides: 5. The CDR3 runs to 14 residues. Germline assignment: CDR1 SSHAT and CDR2 FNYEAQ (reference sequence). Here the CDR3 reads CASSTGTAYNEQFF. Written as DNA, the CDR3 is TGTGCCAGCAGCACCGGGACAGCATACAATGAGCAGTTCTTC.

Written as DNA, the CDR3 is TGCGCCAGCAGACAACAGGGTTCGGCCGGGGAGCTGTTTTTT. As protein: CASRQQGSAGELFF. The chain carries TRBV4-3 and TRBJ2-2, with a tentative D call TRBD1 (6 bases). V was pared by 6 bases and J by 6 bases, with 14 bases between. Germline CDR1 reads LGHNA; CDR2 reads YSLEER. The CDR3 has 14 amino acids.

V gene TRBV30 combines with J gene TRBJ1-6, with D unresolved. Per germline, CDR1 GTSNPN and CDR2 SVGIG (reference sequence). V dropped 0 bases and J dropped 2 bases, with 2 bases sitting between them. This CDR3 has 13 amino acids. CDR3 DNA: TGTGCCTGGAGTGTCACCTATAATTCACCCCTCCACTTT. Amino acids: CAWSVTYNSPLHF.

J is TRBJ2-3 and V is TRBV7-8; unclear D gene. Germline CDR1 SGHVS, CDR2 FQNEAQ. Trimming left V 11 bases short and J 2 bases short, with 14 bases between. The length of the CDR3 is 13 residues. The CDR3 protein is CAYLVRYTDTQYF. CDR3 bases: TGTGCCTACCTAGTTCGGTACACAGATACGCAGTATTTT.

This clone has just a few counts. The chain has TRBV19 and TRBJ2-7; D gene unclear. The V gene lost 4 bases and the J gene lost 0 bases, with 10 bases spanning the gap. Germline V gives CDR1 LNHDA, CDR2 SQIVND (reference sequence). The CDR3 has 14 residues. The CDR3, as DNA: TGTGCCAGTAGTAAACCAGGCAGCTCCTACGAGCAGTACTTC. This encodes CASSKPGSSYEQYF.